Listed below are T cell receptor beta chains from one sample, sequenced in a study of Graves' ophthalmopathy and Graves' hyperthyroidism. One entry per CDR3 protein results from TCRdb running MiXCR on the multiplex PCR reads. The sample holds some 370,000 distinct CDR3 sequences, 17% seen once. Specimen: peripheral blood. These TCRs come from an adult woman with stable Graves' hyperthyroidism. The conserved cysteine and the conserved F or W are not part of the CDR3 here. Fields, in order: clone size, J gene, V gene, CDR3 protein. Size tells how often a clone was seen (once, few, many) or the class of an expanded clone, and some rows leave it out.

>many|TRBJ2-7|TRBV18
ASSPARRGPYEQY
>many|TRBJ1-3|TRBV2
ASKGVYGNTIY
>many|TRBJ1-1|TRBV27
ASSPDWFSEAF
>many|TRBJ2-7|TRBV30
AWSVGGVTYEQY
>.|TRBJ1-5|TRBV20-1
SALDRGQGQPQH
>.|TRBJ1-2|TRBV12-3/TRBV12-4
ASSLAQGYT
>many|TRBJ2-2|TRBV7-2
ASSLNPGLTSGELF
>many|TRBJ1-6|TRBV10-3
AISKGDSPLH
>.|TRBJ1-1|TRBV29-1
SVGGRHTEAF
>few|TRBJ1-5|TRBV20-1
SADRGSNQPQH
>many|TRBJ2-7|TRBV6-1
ASSEYLAGQGGEQY
>.|TRBJ2-7|TRBV7-9
ASSLPLGTSGASYEQY
>many|TRBJ2-7|TRBV6-1
ASRDRVGEQY
>.|TRBJ1-2|TRBV11-1
ASSPPGPSRDYGYT
>many|TRBJ2-5|TRBV24-1
ATSEPGTNQETQY
>medium-sized|TRBJ1-2|TRBV2
ASSDRVINYGYT
>many|TRBJ2-7|TRBV6-2/TRBV6-3
ASEAGSSYEQY
>many|TRBJ1-1|TRBV19
ASRQGAPRTEAF
>many|TRBJ2-7|TRBV9
ASSVGASGSYEQY
>many|TRBJ2-7|TRBV5-1
ASSLSVRSYEQY
>many|TRBJ2-7|TRBV9
ASTDRWSYEQY
>many|TRBJ1-5|TRBV5-1
ASSLGTPNQPQH